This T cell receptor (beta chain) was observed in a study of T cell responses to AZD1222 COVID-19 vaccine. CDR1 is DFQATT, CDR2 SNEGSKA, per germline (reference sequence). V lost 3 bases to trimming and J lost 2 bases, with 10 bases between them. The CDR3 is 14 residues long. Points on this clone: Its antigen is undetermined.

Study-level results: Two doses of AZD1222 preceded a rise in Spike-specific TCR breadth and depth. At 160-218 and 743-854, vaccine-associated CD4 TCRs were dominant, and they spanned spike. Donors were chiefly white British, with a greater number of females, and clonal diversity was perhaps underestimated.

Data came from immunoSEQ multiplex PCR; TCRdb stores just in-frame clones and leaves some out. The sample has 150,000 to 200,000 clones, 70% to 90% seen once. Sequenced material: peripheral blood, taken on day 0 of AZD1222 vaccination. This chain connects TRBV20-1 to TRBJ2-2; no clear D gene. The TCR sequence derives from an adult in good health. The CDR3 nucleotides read TGCAGTGCTAGTTTACAGCCTAACACCGGGGAGCTGTTTTTT. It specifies CSASLQPNTGELFF.